This record concerns one TCR beta chain sequence. The antigen remains undetermined. This sample is drawn from a study of T cell responses to AZD1222 COVID-19 vaccine. Broader study findings: Spike-specific TCR breadth and depth were elevated following two AZD1222 doses.

The V and J ends lost 5 bases and 2 bases respectively, with 10 bases between them. Germline values: CDR1 SNHLY, CDR2 FYNNEI. The CDR3 consists of 14 residues. Profiled with immunoSEQ multiplex PCR; TCRdb holds only in-frame clones, not every one. Here the sample spans about 150,000 clones, approximately 87% being singletons. This TCR came from an adult in good health. Here the sequenced sample was peripheral blood, taken on day 0 of MenACWY control vaccination. This rearrangement joins TRBV2 to TRBJ1-5, with D maybe TRBD1 (6 bases). The CDR3 spells CASSRQAGNQPQHF. DNA for the CDR3: TGTGCCAGCAGTAGACAGGCTGGCAATCAGCCCCAGCATTTT.